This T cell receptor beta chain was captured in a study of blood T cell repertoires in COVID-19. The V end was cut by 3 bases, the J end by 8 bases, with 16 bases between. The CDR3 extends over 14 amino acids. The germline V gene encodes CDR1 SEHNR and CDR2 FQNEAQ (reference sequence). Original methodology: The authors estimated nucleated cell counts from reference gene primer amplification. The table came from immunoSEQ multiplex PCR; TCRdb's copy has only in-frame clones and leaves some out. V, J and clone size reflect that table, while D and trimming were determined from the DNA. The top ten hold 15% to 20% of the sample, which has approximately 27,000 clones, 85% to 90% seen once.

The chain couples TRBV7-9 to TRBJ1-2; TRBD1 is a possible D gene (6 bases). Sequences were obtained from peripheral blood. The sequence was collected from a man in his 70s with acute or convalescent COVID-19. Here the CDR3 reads CASSFSSGTQGYTF. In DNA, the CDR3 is TGTGCCAGCAGCTTCTCATCCGGGACACAAGGCTACACCTTC. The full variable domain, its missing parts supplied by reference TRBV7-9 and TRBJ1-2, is DTGVSQNPRHKITKRGQNVTFRCDPISEHNRLYWYRQTLGQGPEFLTYFQNEAQLEKSRLLSDRFSAERPKGSFSTLEIQRTEQGDSAMYLCASSFSSGTQGYTFGSGTRLTVV.